One and the same sample provided the 23 T cell receptor beta chains below, sequenced in a study of control samples from healthy donors and cancer patients. The method was immunoSEQ multiplex PCR; TCRdb's version includes in-frame clones alone and lacks a portion of them. The table includes tens of thousands of clones, 84% detected once. The sequencing input was PBMCs. These receptors all come from a woman between 50 and 59 years old with lung cancer.

On this clone itself: Other DNA sequences in this specimen translate into the identical CDR3. The chain has TRBV27 and TRBJ2-5; unclear D gene. Germline V CDR1 and CDR2: MNHEY, SMNVEV (reference sequence). Trimming pared 3 bases from V and 2 bases from J, leaving 1 base between. This CDR3 is 11 amino acids long. CDR3 protein: CASSFQETQYF. CDR3 in DNA: TGTGCCAGCAGTTTTCAAGAGACCCAGTACTTC.

J is TRBJ2-5 and V is TRBV3-1 (or the pseudogene TRBV3-2); no firm D call. Trimming took 2 bases from V and 5 from J, leaving 12 bases between them. The germline CDR1 and CDR2 sequences are LGHDT and YNNKEL (reference sequence). This CDR3 has 14 residues. This CDR3 reads CASSQWATRETQYF. For the CDR3, the DNA is TGTGCCAGCAGCCAATGGGCGACCCGGGAGACCCAGTACTTC.

The chain joins TRBV24-1 to TRBJ2-5; D is unclear. This CDR3 spans 12 amino acids. CDR1 and CDR2 from the germline V gene are KGHDR and SFDVKD. Trimming cost V 3 bases and J 0 bases, with 1 base left between them. DNA of the CDR3: TGTGCCACCAGTGATCACCAAGAGACCCAGTACTTC. It translates to CATSDHQETQYF.

V usage is TRBV6-2 or TRBV6-3 and J usage is TRBJ2-7; D may correspond to TRBD1 or TRBD2 (5 bases each). CDR3 length: 15 residues. The germline V gene has CDR1 MNHEY and CDR2 SVGEGT. Trimming cost V 6 bases and J 0 bases, with 15 bases left between them. The DNA for the CDR3 is TGTGCCAGCAGCCCCGGGACGGCGTTCTCCTACGAGCAGTACTTC. Amino acid sequence: CASSPGTAFSYEQYF.

The chain carries TRBV18 and TRBJ1-1, with TRBD1 matching 7 bases. With 2 bases clipped from V and 1 base from J, the junction kept 7 bases outside the gene matches. Per germline, CDR1 KGHSH and CDR2 LQKENI. This CDR3 region has 16 residues. DNA of the CDR3: TGTGCCAGCTCACCATACAAGCGGACAGGGAACACTGAAGCTTTCTTT. Translating gives CASSPYKRTGNTEAFF.

The chain joins TRBV7-2 to TRBJ2-1; 7 positions agree with TRBD2. CDR1 and CDR2 (germline): SGHTA, FQGNSA. The CDR3 sequence is 12 residues long. V gave up 6 bases and J gave up 15 bases; unmatched junction bases: 11. The CDR3 DNA reads TGTGCCAGCAGATCCAGCGGGGCTCCGCTGTTCTTC. It is translated as CASRSSGAPLFF.

The J gene is TRBJ2-7, the V gene TRBV4-3; TRBD1 aligns across 9 bases. Germline V CDR1 and CDR2: LGHNA, YSLEER. Unmatched junction bases numbered 4, after V lost 0 bases and J lost 1 base. The CDR3 has 16 amino acids. The CDR3 protein is CASSQENGQGSYEQYF. The DNA of the CDR3 is TGCGCCAGCAGCCAAGAAAATGGACAGGGGTCCTACGAGCAGTACTTC.

This clone turned up a few times. This sequence joins TRBV29-1 and TRBJ2-2; 7 bases match TRBD1. The ends lost 6 bases at V and 7 bases at J; junction bases unmatched: 11. This CDR3 contains 14 residues. The V gene's germline CDR1 is SQVTM and CDR2 ANQGSEA. CDR3 amino acids: CSVASTGAGGELFF. DNA for the CDR3: TGCAGCGTCGCCTCCACAGGGGCGGGCGGGGAGCTGTTTTTT.

This clone was seen only a few times. CDR3 nucleotides: TGTGCCAGCAGCGTAGGCAATTCACCCCTCCACTTT. This encodes CASSVGNSPLHF. The chain combines TRBV9 with TRBJ1-6; D gene uncertain. V was trimmed by 0 bases and J by 7 bases, leaving 2 bases between them. The CDR3 has 12 amino acids. Germline V gene lookup returns CDR1 SGDLS and CDR2 YYNGEE. Using reference TRBV9 and TRBJ1-6 for the parts outside the CDR3, the full variable domain is DSGVTQTPKHLITATGQRVTLRCSPRSGDLSVYWYQQSLDQGLQFLIQYYNGEERAKGNILERFSAQQFPDLHSELNLSSLELGDSALYFCASSVGNSPLHFGNGTRLTVT.

J is TRBJ1-4 and V is TRBV7-2; D is unresolved. Trimming pared 5 bases from V and 8 bases from J, leaving 6 bases between. Germline-derived CDR1 and CDR2 are SGHTA and FQGNSA. The CDR3 has 11 amino acids. The CDR3 DNA reads TGTGCCAGCAGCAATCAAGAAAAACTGTTTTTT. Translating gives CASSNQEKLFF.

The rearrangement joins TRBV7-2 to TRBJ1-4; D may be TRBD1 (5 bases). Trimming pared 1 base from V and 12 bases from J, leaving 12 bases between. CDR3 length: 13 residues. Germline assignment: CDR1 SGHTA and CDR2 FQGNSA. The CDR3 sequence: CASSLERGEELFF. In nucleotides, the CDR3 is TGTGCCAGCAGCTTAGAACGGGGCGAGGAACTGTTTTTT.

CDR3: CASSIGGTGANYGYTF. The CDR3 nucleotides are TGTGCCAGTAGTATCGGGGGGACCGGGGCTAACTATGGCTACACCTTC. The rearrangement uses TRBV19 and TRBJ1-2; weak D call: TRBD1 (5 bases). The length of the CDR3 is 16 residues. Germline V gives CDR1 LNHDA, CDR2 SQIVND (reference sequence). V lost 3 bases, J lost 0 bases, and 14 bases lay in between.

The chain has TRBV9 and TRBJ1-2; D might be TRBD1 (5 bases). The V gene's germline CDR1 is SGDLS and CDR2 YYNGEE. V was trimmed by 0 bases and J by 3 bases, leaving 9 bases between them. CDR3 size: 14 residues. The CDR3 loop reads CASSVESGYYGYTF. The CDR3 nucleotides are TGTGCCAGCAGCGTAGAATCAGGGTACTATGGCTACACCTTC.

This chain joins TRBV7-9 and TRBJ1-1; D not certain. Germline V gene lookup returns CDR1 SEHNR and CDR2 FQNEAQ (reference sequence). The V and J ends lost 5 bases and 1 base respectively, with 11 bases between them. The CDR3 consists of 14 residues. The CDR3 coding sequence is TGTGCCAGCAGCCCCTCGGCGTGGAACACTGAAGCTTTCTTT. Its translation: CASSPSAWNTEAFF.

CDR3 protein: CASSYGQGVVYEQYF. The CDR3 DNA reads as TGTGCCAGCAGTTACGGACAGGGGGTTGTATACGAGCAGTACTTC. V gene TRBV6-2 or TRBV6-3 combines with J gene TRBJ2-7, with 10 bases matching TRBD1. This CDR3 contains 15 residues. Germline assignment: CDR1 MNHEY and CDR2 SVGEGT. Trimming removed 2 bases from V and 4 bases from J; junction bases left unmatched: 5.

The chain combines TRBV9 with TRBJ1-2, with D possibly being TRBD1 (6 bases). Germline V gives CDR1 SGDLS, CDR2 YYNGEE. The CDR3 contains 15 residues. Trimming shortened V by 3 bases and J by 5 bases, and 17 bases separated the two germline ends. This chain's CDR3 is CASSGKQGGVYGYTF. The CDR3 nucleotides are TGTGCCAGCAGCGGCAAACAGGGAGGAGTTTATGGCTACACCTTC.

The V gene is TRBV20-1, the J gene TRBJ1-1; D call uncertain. The germline gives CDR1 DFQATT, CDR2 SNEGSKA (reference sequence). The CDR3 runs to 15 residues. V was pared by 3 bases and J by 0 bases, with 14 bases between. The CDR3 region is CSASRFAVMNTEAFF. DNA for the CDR3: TGCAGTGCTAGTAGGTTCGCAGTGATGAACACTGAAGCTTTCTTT.

This clone was observed once. The chain carries TRBV11-2 and TRBJ1-6; TRBD1 is a possible D gene (5 bases). V lost 1 base and J lost 7, with 17 bases in between. This CDR3 has 17 residues. Per germline, CDR1 SGHAT and CDR2 FQNNGV. CDR3 amino acids: CASSLARGGTGNSPLHF. The CDR3 bases are TGTGCCAGCAGCTTAGCGCGTGGAGGGACCGGCAATTCACCCCTCCACTTT. The full variable domain, completed using reference TRBV11-2 and TRBJ1-6, is EAGVAQSPRYKIIEKRQSVAFWCNPISGHATLYWYQQILGQGPKLLIQFQNNGVVDDSQLPKDRFSAERLKGVDSTLKIQPAKLEDSAVYLCASSLARGGTGNSPLHFGNGTRLTVT.

The V gene is TRBV7-9, the J gene TRBJ1-1; weak D call: TRBD1 (5 bases). V was shortened by 2 bases and J by 2 bases, with 15 bases between the two germline ends. This CDR3 has 16 amino acids. Germline CDR1 and CDR2: SEHNR and FQNEAQ (reference sequence). DNA for the CDR3: TGTGCCAGCAGCTTACCCGCAGGGCTTGTCAACACTGAAGCTTTCTTT. This codes for CASSLPAGLVNTEAFF.

CDR3 region: CASSLALGGAFF. CDR3 nucleotide sequence: TGTGCCAGCAGTTTAGCGCTTGGCGGAGCTTTCTTT. This chain connects TRBV12-3 or TRBV12-4 to TRBJ1-1; D is undetermined. V lost 0 bases and J lost 10, with 9 bases in between. The CDR3 loop spans 12 amino acids.

This chain's CDR3 is CASSRPGQGEVAFF. The CDR3 DNA reads as TGTGCCAGTAGTCGACCGGGACAGGGGGAGGTAGCTTTCTTT. This chain joins TRBV19 and TRBJ1-1, with 11 nucleotides matching TRBD1. Germline V gene sequence: CDR1 LNHDA, CDR2 SQIVND (reference sequence). The CDR3 runs 14 residues. The J segment lost 10 bases and the V segment lost 5 bases, leaving 9 bases of the junction unmatched.

V is TRBV2 and J is TRBJ1-1; no reliable D call. V was pared by 0 bases and J by 7 bases, with 9 bases between. The CDR3 covers 13 residues. Germline loops: CDR1 SNHLY, CDR2 FYNNEI. As DNA, the CDR3 is TGTGCCAGCAGTGAAGCTGCGGGGAATGAAGCTTTCTTT. Its protein is CASSEAAGNEAFF. Combining the CDR3 with reference TRBV2 and TRBJ1-1 gives the whole variable domain EPEVTQTPSHQVTQMGQEVILRCVPISNHLYFYWYRQILGQKVEFLVSFYNNEISEKSEIFDDQFSVERPDGSNFTLKIRSTKLEDSAMYFCASSEAAGNEAFFGQGTRLTVV.

This chain uses TRBV5-1 with TRBJ2-7, with D unresolved. V lost 2 bases and J lost 2, with 8 bases in between. The CDR3 has 13 amino acids. CDR1 and CDR2 from the germline V gene are SGHRS and YFSETQ. CDR3 residues: CASSFGQAYEQYF. CDR3 in DNA: TGCGCCAGCAGCTTTGGGCAGGCCTACGAGCAGTACTTC.